The clone carrying this T cell receptor beta chain was seen once. Assay: immunoSEQ multiplex PCR; the TCRdb copy retains only in-frame clones and omits some. Counted here are roughly 78,000 clones, more than 70% occurring once; the ten biggest clones make up 13%. The sample belongs to a study of blood T cell repertoires in COVID-19. About the research overall: Nucleic acid was either cDNA or gDNA, and it came from T cells, B-cell-depleted T cells, or PBMCs.

Enrolment of Seattle patients took place during active infection, and they were followed longitudinally. This CDR3 spans 15 amino acids. Germline lookup yields CDR1 LNHDA and CDR2 SQIVND (reference sequence). V dropped 3 bases and J dropped 4; count of bases not matched to a gene: 3. The sequencing input was peripheral blood. The V gene is TRBV19, the J gene TRBJ2-3; 11 nucleotides match TRBD2. This receptor was obtained from a man between 45 and 60 years old with COVID-19, enrolled during active disease. The CDR3 DNA reads TGTGCCAGTAGTATGACTAGCGGGACGGCAGATACGCAGTATTTT. This codes for CASSMTSGTADTQYF.